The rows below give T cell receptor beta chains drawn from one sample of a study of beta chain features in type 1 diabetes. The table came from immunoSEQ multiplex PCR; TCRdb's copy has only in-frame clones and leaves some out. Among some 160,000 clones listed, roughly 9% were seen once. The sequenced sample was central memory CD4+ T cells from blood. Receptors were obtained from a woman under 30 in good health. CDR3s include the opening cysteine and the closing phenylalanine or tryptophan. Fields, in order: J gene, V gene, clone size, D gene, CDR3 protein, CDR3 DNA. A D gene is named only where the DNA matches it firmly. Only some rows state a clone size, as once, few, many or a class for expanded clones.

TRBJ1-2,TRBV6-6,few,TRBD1,CASSYGTGMGYTF,TGTGCCAGCAGTTACGGGACAGGGATGGGCTACACCTTC
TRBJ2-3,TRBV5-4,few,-,CASSLTSTDTQYF,TGTGCCAGCAGCTTGACTAGCACAGATACGCAGTATTTT
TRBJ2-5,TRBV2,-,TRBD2,CASRRTSGGQETQYF,TGTGCCAGCAGGAGGACTAGCGGGGGGCAAGAGACCCAGTACTTC
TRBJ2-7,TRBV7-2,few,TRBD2,CASSAASGRNEYEQYF,TGTGCCAGCAGCGCAGCTAGCGGGAGGAATGAGTACGAGCAGTACTTC
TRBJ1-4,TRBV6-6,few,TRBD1,CASSYGTGEKLFF,TGTGCCAGCAGTTACGGGACAGGTGAAAAACTGTTTTTT
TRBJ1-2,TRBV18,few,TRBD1,CASSVDWGQGYGYTF,TGTGCCAGCTCTGTAGACTGGGGACAGGGCTATGGCTACACCTTC
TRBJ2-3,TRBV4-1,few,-,CASSHRPGDTQYF,TGCGCCAGCAGCCATCGCCCGGGGGATACGCAGTATTTT
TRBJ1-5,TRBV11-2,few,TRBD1,CASSFTDRGSNQPQHF,TGTGCCAGCAGCTTTACGGACAGGGGGAGCAATCAGCCCCAGCATTTT
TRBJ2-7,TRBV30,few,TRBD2,CAWSTGLARNEQYF,TGTGCCTGGAGTACCGGACTAGCACGGAACGAGCAGTACTTC
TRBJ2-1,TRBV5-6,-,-,CASSRREMAYNEQFF,TGTGCCAGCAGTCGTCGGGAGATGGCCTACAATGAGCAGTTCTTC
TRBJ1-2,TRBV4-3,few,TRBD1,CASSQDFTGANYGYTF,TGCGCCAGCAGCCAAGATTTTACAGGGGCCAACTATGGCTACACCTTC
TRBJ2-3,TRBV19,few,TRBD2,CASSSRGGFTDTQYF,TGTGCCAGTTCCTCCCGGGGGGGGTTCACAGATACGCAGTATTTT
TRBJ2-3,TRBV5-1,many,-,CASSLTGNADTQYF,TGCGCCAGCAGCTTGACAGGGAACGCAGATACGCAGTATTTT
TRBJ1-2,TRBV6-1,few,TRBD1,CASSEGTGRGYTF,TGTGCCAGCAGTGAAGGGACAGGGCGCGGCTACACCTTC
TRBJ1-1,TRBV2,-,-,CASSEEGPNRNTEAFF,TGTGCCAGCAGTGAAGAAGGTCCGAACAGGAACACTGAAGCTTTCTTT
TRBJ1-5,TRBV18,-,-,CASSPQGDQPQHF,TGTGCCAGCTCACCACAGGGAGATCAGCCCCAGCATTTT
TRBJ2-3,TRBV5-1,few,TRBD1,CASSQTTGATTQYF,TGCGCCAGCAGCCAAACGACAGGGGCTACTACGCAGTATTTT
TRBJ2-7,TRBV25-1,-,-,CASSESSYEQYF,TGTGCCAGCAGTGAGAGCTCCTACGAGCAGTACTTC
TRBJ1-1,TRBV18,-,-,CASSPVPRAGETEAFF,TGTGCCAGCTCACCAGTACCCAGGGCTGGGGAAACTGAAGCTTTCTTT
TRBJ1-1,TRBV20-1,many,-,CSAQSEIEAFF,TGCAGTGCTCAATCGGAGATTGAAGCTTTCTTT
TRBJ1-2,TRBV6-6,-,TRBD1,CASSLTGEYGYTF,TGTGCCAGCAGTTTAACAGGGGAGTATGGCTACACCTTC
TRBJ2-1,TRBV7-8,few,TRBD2,CASSLGLDHEQFF,TGTGCCAGCAGCCTTGGACTAGACCATGAGCAGTTCTTC
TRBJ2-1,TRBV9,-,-,CASSPGGGQDLYNEQFF,TGTGCCAGCAGCCCCGGCGGGGGACAGGACCTCTACAATGAGCAGTTCTTC
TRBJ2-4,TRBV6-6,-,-,CASSYGGAGRNIQYF,TGTGCCAGCAGTTATGGGGGGGCAGGACGAAACATTCAGTACTTC
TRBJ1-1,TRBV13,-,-,CASSRFSGVVDTEAFF,TGTGCCAGCAGCCGATTTTCAGGGGTGGTAGACACTGAAGCTTTCTTT
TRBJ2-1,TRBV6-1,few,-,CASSFIYNEQFF,TGTGCCAGCAGTTTCATTTACAATGAGCAGTTCTTC
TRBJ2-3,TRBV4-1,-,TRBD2,CASSWGLADTDTQYF,TGCGCCAGCAGCTGGGGACTAGCGGACACAGATACGCAGTATTTT
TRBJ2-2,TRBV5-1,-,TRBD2,CASSLLAGDTGELFF,TGCGCCAGCAGCTTACTAGCGGGGGACACCGGGGAGCTGTTTTTT
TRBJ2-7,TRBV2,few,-,CASSELQGYEQYF,TGTGCCAGCAGTGAGCTACAGGGTTACGAGCAGTACTTC
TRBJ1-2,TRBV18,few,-,CASSPTDQNYGYTF,TGTGCCAGCTCACCTACAGACCAGAACTATGGCTACACCTTC
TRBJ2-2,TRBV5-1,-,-,CASSSSGPGELFF,TGCGCCAGCAGCTCCAGCGGTCCCGGGGAGCTGTTTTTT
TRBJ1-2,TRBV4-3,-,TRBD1,CASSRNDRDYGYTF,TGCGCCAGCAGCCGGAACGACAGGGACTATGGCTACACCTTC
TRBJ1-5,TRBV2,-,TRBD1,CASAGTVNQPQHF,TGTGCCAGCGCCGGGACAGTCAATCAGCCCCAGCATTTT
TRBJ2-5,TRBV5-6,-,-,CASSLDPLRTQYF,TGTGCCAGCAGCTTGGACCCCCTGCGGACCCAGTACTTC
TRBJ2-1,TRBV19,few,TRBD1,CASSPPRTGGRSYNEQFF,TGTGCCAGTAGCCCCCCCAGGACAGGGGGCCGCTCCTACAATGAGCAGTTCTTC
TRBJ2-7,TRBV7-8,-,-,CASSLELNSLEQYF,TGTGCCAGCAGCTTAGAACTAAATTCTCTCGAGCAGTACTTC
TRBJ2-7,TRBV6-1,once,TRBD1,CASKTGWVQYF,TGTGCCAGCAAGACAGGGTGGGTGCAGTACTTC
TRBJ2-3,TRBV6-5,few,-,CASSRIGADTQYF,TGTGCCAGCAGTCGAATAGGGGCAGATACGCAGTATTTT
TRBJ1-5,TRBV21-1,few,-,CASSPAAHGVQPQHF,TGTGCCAGCAGCCCCGCGGCCCACGGGGTTCAGCCCCAGCATTTT
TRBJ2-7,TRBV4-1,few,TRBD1,CASSLGQGFNEQYF,TGCGCCAGCAGCCTCGGACAGGGGTTTAACGAGCAGTACTTC
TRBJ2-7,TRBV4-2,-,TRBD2,CASSQATSGGTQGYEQYF,TGTGCCAGCAGCCAAGCGACTAGCGGGGGAACCCAGGGATACGAGCAGTACTTC
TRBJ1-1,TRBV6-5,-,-,CASNEPILNTEAFF,TGTGCCAGCAATGAACCTATCCTGAACACTGAAGCTTTCTTT